The 5 T cell receptor beta chains below were found in one sample sequenced in a study of human T cells and chemical hapten exposure. One entry per CDR3 protein results from TCRdb running MiXCR on the RACE reads. Among about 120,000 distinct CDR3 sequences listed, roughly 13% were seen once. Documented time point: patch test 1, 2 weeks after DPC sensitization. The treatment was: therapeutic diphenylcyclopropenone sensitization with weekly scalp DPC. Sample: whole blood, taken in connection with sensitization to the hapten diphenylcyclopropenone (DPC). Receptor source: a man younger than 30 with alopecia areata. Some clones in this sample may be carry-over from other donors' samples.

This clonotype was detected a few times. J is TRBJ1-5 and V is TRBV9; maybe TRBD1 (6 bases). V lost 3 bases to trimming and J lost 3 bases, with 25 bases between them. The CDR3 has 19 residues. Germline V CDR1 and CDR2: SGDLS, YYNGEE. The CDR3 DNA is TGTGCCAGCAGCGCCCCCGGGACACCTTACCCCCGGCTCAATCAGCCCCAGCATTTT. It yields the protein CASSAPGTPYPRLNQPQHF.

V and J are TRBV10-3 and TRBJ1-1; 12 nucleotides align to TRBD1. This CDR3 is 14 amino acids long. Germline CDR1 ENHRY, CDR2 SYGVKD. Unmatched junction bases numbered 3, after V lost 6 bases and J lost 4 bases. The CDR3: CAIRGQGAFTEAFF. CDR3 DNA: TGTGCCATCAGGGGACAGGGGGCCTTCACTGAAGCTTTCTTT.

As to this clonotype: Sequence at one end of the junction differs from germline and may be a read error. V usage is TRBV28 and J usage is TRBJ2-7, with no clear D. The CDR3 is made up of 11 amino acids. In germline, CDR1 is MDHEN, CDR2 SYDVKM. The CDR3 nucleotides are TGTGCCAGCAGTTTAGGTACACATTGCAACTTC. As protein: CASSLGTHCNF. Variable domain in full (rest from reference TRBV28 and TRBJ2-7): DVKVTQSSRYLVKRTGEKVFLECVQDMDHENMFWYRQDPGLGLRLIYFSYDVKMKEKGDIPEGYSVSREKKERFSLILESASTNQTSMYLCASSLGTHCNFGPGTRLTVT.

This clonotype has a handful of counts. The chain uses TRBV9 and TRBJ2-6, with D tentatively TRBD2 (6 bases). This CDR3 is built from 18 residues. Germline CDR1 and CDR2: SGDLS and YYNGEE. V was pared by 0 bases and J by 0 bases, with 13 bases between. In DNA form, the CDR3 reads TGTGCCAGCAGCGTAGGTCGCGGGGACCTCTCTGGGGCCAACGTCCTGACTTTC. It codes for CASSVGRGDLSGANVLTF.

V is TRBV20-1 and J is TRBJ2-7; 10 bases agree with TRBD1. J was trimmed by 5 bases and V by 6 bases; bases with no gene match: 4. There are 12 residues in the CDR3. CDR1 is DFQATT and CDR2 is SNEGSKA in the germline V gene (reference sequence). CDR3 region: CSARDRGHEQYV. CDR3 nucleotide sequence: TGCAGTGCCCGGGACAGGGGTCACGAGCAGTACGTC.